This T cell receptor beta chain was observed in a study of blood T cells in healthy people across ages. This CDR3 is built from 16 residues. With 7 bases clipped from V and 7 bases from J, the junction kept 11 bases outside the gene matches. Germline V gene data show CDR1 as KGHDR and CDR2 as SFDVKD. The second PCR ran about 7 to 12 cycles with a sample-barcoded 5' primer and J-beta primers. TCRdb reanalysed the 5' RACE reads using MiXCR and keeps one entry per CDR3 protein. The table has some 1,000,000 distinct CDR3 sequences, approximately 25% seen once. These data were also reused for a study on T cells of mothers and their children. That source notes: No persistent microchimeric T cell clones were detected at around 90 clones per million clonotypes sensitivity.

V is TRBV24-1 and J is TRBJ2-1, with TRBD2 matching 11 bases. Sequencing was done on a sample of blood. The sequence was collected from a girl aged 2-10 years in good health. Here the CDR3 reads CATSPGVAGGPNEQFF. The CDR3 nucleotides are TGTGCCACCAGCCCCGGAGTAGCGGGGGGGCCAAATGAGCAGTTCTTC.